Below are 7 T cell receptor beta chains sequenced from a single sample in a study of blood T cell repertoires in COVID-19. Libraries were prepared by immunoSEQ multiplex PCR; TCRdb keeps only in-frame clonotypes and omits some of them. This sample has 97,000 or so clones, with around 80% found just once. Sequenced: peripheral blood. These receptors all stem from a man aged 60 to 75 with acute or convalescent COVID-19.

In regard to this clone: The junction departs from the called germline gene at one end, perhaps through a read error. This chain uses TRBV7-9 with TRBJ1-1, with D unresolved. The CDR3 consists of 12 residues. The germline gives CDR1 SEHNR, CDR2 FQNEAQ (reference sequence). The CDR3 loop is CVSQDLNTEAFF. Here the CDR3 DNA reads TGTGTCAGCCAGGACTTGAACACTGAAGCTTTCTTT.

The genes are TRBV27 and TRBJ2-1; a possible D gene is TRBD2 (6 bases). CDR1 and CDR2 from the germline V gene are MNHEY and SMNVEV (reference sequence). CDR3 size: 14 residues. V was cut by 4 bases and J by 5 bases, with 12 bases left in between. CDR3 loop: CASSWGLMNNEQFF. CDR3 DNA sequence: TGTGCCAGCAGTTGGGGACTGATGAACAATGAGCAGTTCTTC.

The chain uses TRBV18 and TRBJ2-1, with a weak D call TRBD2 (6 bases). Germline CDR1 and CDR2: KGHSH and LQKENI. This CDR3 has 14 residues. The germline V and J ends were trimmed by 2 bases and 4 bases, with 9 bases remaining between them. The CDR3 here is CASSPDSGYNEQFF. DNA of the CDR3: TGTGCCAGCTCACCAGACAGCGGGTACAATGAGCAGTTCTTC.

The genes are TRBV5-8 and TRBJ1-2; TRBD1 agrees at 7 bases. The CDR3 length is 17 residues. Losses at the gene ends were 4 bases for V and 0 bases for J; bases not matched to a gene: 12. The germline V gene encodes CDR1 SGHTS and CDR2 YDEGEE. CDR3 sequence reads: CASSLLPGQAANYGYTF. Written as DNA, the CDR3 is TGTGCCAGCAGCCTGCTTCCAGGACAGGCGGCTAACTATGGCTACACCTTC.

The chain carries TRBV11-2 and TRBJ1-6; the D is unclear. This CDR3 has 15 residues. The V gene lost 3 bases and the J gene lost 7 bases, with 13 bases spanning the gap. The germline gives CDR1 SGHAT, CDR2 FQNNGV. For the CDR3, the DNA is TGTGCCAGCAGCTTGCAGGCAAATCGAAATTCACCCCTCCACTTT. Amino acid sequence: CASSLQANRNSPLHF.

J is TRBJ2-2 and V is TRBV18; D is unresolved. CDR1 is KGHSH, CDR2 LQKENI, per germline. Trimming stripped 5 bases from V and 5 bases from J, with 15 bases between. The CDR3 runs to 15 residues. This CDR3 is CASSSLQVTTGELFF. DNA of the CDR3: TGTGCCAGCTCATCCCTGCAGGTTACGACCGGGGAGCTGTTTTTT.

This chain connects TRBV27 to TRBJ2-5; D is perhaps TRBD2 (5 bases). CDR1 is MNHEY, CDR2 SMNVEV, per germline (reference sequence). Trimming took 5 bases from V and 3 from J, leaving 10 bases between them. The CDR3 is 13 amino acids. The CDR3 DNA follows: TGTGCCAGCAGTCCCGGGAATGAAGAGACCCAGTACTTC. Translation: CASSPGNEETQYF.